A selection of T cell receptor beta chains follows, all from one sample in a study of blood T cell repertoires in COVID-19. The data were produced by immunoSEQ multiplex PCR, yet TCRdb's version contains in-frame clones alone and is incomplete. The sample holds some 250,000 clones; more than 75% are singletons and the top ten take 0.75% to 1%. Material: peripheral blood. The receptor set was obtained from a woman in her 40s who had recovered from COVID-19. Both conserved end residues are part of each CDR3. D genes are given only for firm matches. Only part of the rows carry a size: once, few, many, or a class if the clone is expanded.

d_gene: .
abundance: .
v_gene: TRBV5-5
j_gene: TRBJ1-4
CDR3aa: CASSLAGVRGYEKLFF
CDR3nt: TGTGCCAGCAGCTTGGCTGGGGTCAGGGGATATGAAAAACTGTTTTTT

d_gene: .
abundance: .
v_gene: TRBV11-3
j_gene: TRBJ2-2
CDR3aa: CASSLVSGANTGELFF
CDR3nt: TGTGCCAGCAGCTTAGTTTCCGGGGCGAACACCGGGGAGCTGTTTTTT

d_gene: .
abundance: .
v_gene: TRBV5-1
j_gene: TRBJ1-2
CDR3aa: CASSPPGYYGYTF
CDR3nt: TGCGCCAGCAGCCCCCCGGGGTACTATGGCTACACCTTC

d_gene: .
abundance: .
v_gene: TRBV6-2/TRBV6-3
j_gene: TRBJ1-2
CDR3aa: CASSTDSNYGYTF
CDR3nt: TGTGCCAGCAGTACCGACAGTAACTATGGCTACACCTTC

d_gene: TRBD2
abundance: .
v_gene: TRBV5-6
j_gene: TRBJ2-1
CDR3aa: CASSWGLAGDPHYNEQFF
CDR3nt: TGTGCCAGCAGCTGGGGACTAGCGGGAGACCCACACTACAATGAGCAGTTCTTC

d_gene: TRBD2
abundance: .
v_gene: TRBV6-5
j_gene: TRBJ2-2
CDR3aa: CASSYSRLAGTGELFF
CDR3nt: TGTGCCAGCAGTTACTCGAGACTAGCGGGCACCGGGGAGCTGTTTTTT

d_gene: .
abundance: .
v_gene: TRBV6-5
j_gene: TRBJ2-2
CDR3aa: CASSRTSGWELFF
CDR3nt: TGTGCCAGCAGCCGCACGAGCGGGTGGGAGCTGTTTTTT

d_gene: .
abundance: .
v_gene: TRBV10-1
j_gene: TRBJ1-1
CDR3aa: CASSRDTEAFF
CDR3nt: TGCGCCAGCAGCAGGGACACTGAAGCTTTCTTT

d_gene: .
abundance: .
v_gene: TRBV4-1
j_gene: TRBJ1-5
CDR3aa: CASSFFTGSRGFDQPQHF
CDR3nt: TGCGCCAGCAGTTTTTTTACGGGCTCAAGGGGTTTTGATCAGCCCCAGCATTTT

d_gene: .
abundance: .
v_gene: TRBV7-2
j_gene: TRBJ2-2
CDR3aa: CASSLGQVDTGELFF
CDR3nt: TGTGCCAGCAGCTTAGGACAGGTCGACACCGGGGAGCTGTTTTTT

d_gene: TRBD2
abundance: .
v_gene: TRBV5-1
j_gene: TRBJ2-1
CDR3aa: CASSGLAGGTYNEQFF
CDR3nt: TGCGCCAGCAGCGGCTTAGCGGGGGGGACCTACAATGAGCAGTTCTTC

d_gene: .
abundance: .
v_gene: TRBV7-2
j_gene: TRBJ1-1
CDR3aa: CASSLVWGLDTEAFF
CDR3nt: TGTGCCAGCAGCTTAGTTTGGGGGCTGGACACTGAAGCTTTCTTT

d_gene: TRBD1
abundance: .
v_gene: TRBV6-5
j_gene: TRBJ2-3
CDR3aa: CASRGQGADTQYF
CDR3nt: TGTGCCAGCAGGGGACAGGGTGCAGATACGCAGTATTTT

d_gene: TRBD1
abundance: .
v_gene: TRBV19
j_gene: TRBJ1-6
CDR3aa: CASSISTGYNSPLHF
CDR3nt: TGTGCCAGTAGTATCTCGACAGGGTATAATTCACCCCTCCACTTT

d_gene: TRBD2
abundance: once
v_gene: TRBV5-4
j_gene: TRBJ2-5
CDR3aa: CASSLGTPGTSGRGTQYF
CDR3nt: TGTGCCAGCAGCTTGGGGACCCCCGGGACTAGCGGGAGGGGGACCCAGTACTTC

d_gene: TRBD1
abundance: many
v_gene: TRBV19
j_gene: TRBJ2-7
CDR3aa: CASSLLGQAYEQYF
CDR3nt: TGTGCCAGTAGTCTCCTGGGACAGGCCTACGAGCAGTACTTC

d_gene: TRBD1
abundance: .
v_gene: TRBV25-1
j_gene: TRBJ1-2
CDR3aa: CASSPWGTGVAGYTF
CDR3nt: TGTGCCAGCAGTCCCTGGGGGACAGGGGTTGCTGGCTACACCTTC

d_gene: TRBD1
abundance: .
v_gene: TRBV9
j_gene: TRBJ1-1
CDR3aa: CASSPGTGVGNTEAFF
CDR3nt: TGTGCCAGCAGCCCCGGGACAGGGGTGGGGAACACTGAAGCTTTCTTT

d_gene: TRBD2
abundance: .
v_gene: TRBV10-1
j_gene: TRBJ2-5
CDR3aa: CASPSPGGQETQYF
CDR3nt: TGCGCCAGCCCAAGCCCGGGGGGCCAAGAGACCCAGTACTTC

d_gene: .
abundance: few
v_gene: TRBV25-1
j_gene: TRBJ2-1
CDR3aa: CASSDVGGAGPLNEQFF
CDR3nt: TGTGCCAGCAGTGATGTGGGGGGGGCAGGGCCCCTCAATGAGCAGTTCTTC

d_gene: .
abundance: .
v_gene: TRBV15
j_gene: TRBJ2-1
CDR3aa: CATSRDYPRLARVADEQFF
CDR3nt: TGTGCCACCAGCAGAGATTACCCAAGGCTAGCCCGAGTTGCGGATGAGCAGTTCTTC

d_gene: TRBD2
abundance: .
v_gene: TRBV5-4
j_gene: TRBJ2-1
CDR3aa: CASTSSGRSWGRAGEQFF
CDR3nt: TGTGCCAGCACCAGTAGCGGGAGATCATGGGGCAGGGCGGGTGAGCAGTTCTTC

d_gene: TRBD2
abundance: once
v_gene: TRBV29-1
j_gene: TRBJ2-1
CDR3aa: CSVEPIAGTSSYNEQFF
CDR3nt: TGCAGCGTTGAACCAATCGCAGGGACTAGCTCCTACAATGAGCAGTTCTTC

d_gene: .
abundance: .
v_gene: TRBV30
j_gene: TRBJ2-7
CDR3aa: CAWSRAGLAYEQYF
CDR3nt: TGTGCCTGGAGTAGGGCCGGACTGGCCTACGAGCAGTACTTC

d_gene: TRBD2
abundance: .
v_gene: TRBV24-1
j_gene: TRBJ2-7
CDR3aa: CATSDHLAGGHEQYF
CDR3nt: TGTGCCACCAGTGACCACCTAGCGGGAGGCCACGAGCAGTACTTC

d_gene: .
abundance: few
v_gene: TRBV7-6
j_gene: TRBJ1-5
CDR3aa: CASSLVPGTNQPQHF
CDR3nt: TGTGCCAGCAGCTTAGTCCCAGGGACAAATCAGCCCCAGCATTTT

d_gene: .
abundance: .
v_gene: TRBV11-2
j_gene: TRBJ2-1
CDR3aa: CASSIDSPPYNEQFF
CDR3nt: TGTGCCAGCAGCATCGACAGCCCGCCCTACAATGAGCAGTTCTTC

d_gene: TRBD1
abundance: .
v_gene: TRBV4-3
j_gene: TRBJ2-1
CDR3aa: CASSQDRQGVDEQFF
CDR3nt: TGCGCCAGCAGCCAAGATAGGCAGGGGGTCGATGAGCAGTTCTTC

d_gene: .
abundance: .
v_gene: TRBV6-5
j_gene: TRBJ1-2
CDR3aa: CASSYGAPYGYTF
CDR3nt: TGTGCCAGCAGTTACGGGGCACCCTATGGCTACACCTTC

d_gene: TRBD1
abundance: .
v_gene: TRBV28
j_gene: TRBJ1-1
CDR3aa: CATRTGGLNTEAFF
CDR3nt: TGTGCCACCCGGACAGGGGGCTTGAACACTGAAGCTTTCTTT

d_gene: TRBD1
abundance: .
v_gene: TRBV11-2
j_gene: TRBJ2-5
CDR3aa: CASSLGDRGRETQYF
CDR3nt: TGTGCCAGCAGCTTAGGGGACAGGGGGCGGGAGACCCAGTACTTC

d_gene: .
abundance: once
v_gene: TRBV20-1
j_gene: TRBJ1-4
CDR3aa: CSAQVGEKLFF
CDR3nt: TGCAGTGCTCAAGTGGGCGAAAAACTGTTTTTT

d_gene: .
abundance: .
v_gene: TRBV11-2
j_gene: TRBJ2-3
CDR3aa: CASSPPHSGWADTQYF
CDR3nt: TGTGCCAGCAGCCCACCCCATTCGGGATGGGCAGATACGCAGTATTTT

d_gene: TRBD2
abundance: .
v_gene: TRBV18
j_gene: TRBJ2-1
CDR3aa: CASSPRTGLDSYNEQFF
CDR3nt: TGTGCCAGCTCTCCCCGGACGGGACTAGACTCCTACAATGAGCAGTTCTTC

d_gene: TRBD1
abundance: .
v_gene: TRBV5-1
j_gene: TRBJ1-1
CDR3aa: CASRGAGGENTEAFF
CDR3nt: TGCGCCAGCAGGGGGGCAGGGGGCGAGAACACTGAAGCTTTCTTT

d_gene: .
abundance: .
v_gene: TRBV12-5
j_gene: TRBJ1-1
CDR3aa: CASGLGQGSMNTEAFF
CDR3nt: TGTGCTAGTGGTTTGGGTCAGGGCTCCATGAACACTGAAGCTTTCTTT

d_gene: .
abundance: few
v_gene: TRBV23-1
j_gene: TRBJ1-2
CDR3aa: CASSHKHSYGYTF
CDR3nt: TGCGCCAGCAGTCATAAACACAGCTATGGCTACACCTTC

d_gene: TRBD2
abundance: .
v_gene: TRBV6-5
j_gene: TRBJ2-2
CDR3aa: CASIPSGSPGELFF
CDR3nt: TGTGCCAGCATTCCTAGCGGGAGTCCCGGGGAGCTGTTTTTT

d_gene: TRBD2
abundance: .
v_gene: TRBV11-2
j_gene: TRBJ2-1
CDR3aa: CASSPGTSGSYEQFF
CDR3nt: TGTGCCAGCAGCCCCGGGACTAGCGGGAGCTATGAGCAGTTCTTC

d_gene: TRBD1
abundance: .
v_gene: TRBV7-2
j_gene: TRBJ1-1
CDR3aa: CASSPRGIMNTEAFF
CDR3nt: TGTGCCAGCAGCCCCAGGGGGATAATGAACACTGAAGCTTTCTTT

d_gene: .
abundance: .
v_gene: TRBV6-1
j_gene: TRBJ1-2
CDR3aa: CASSERGHPYGYTF
CDR3nt: TGTGCCAGCAGTGAAAGAGGGCACCCATATGGCTACACCTTC

d_gene: TRBD2
abundance: .
v_gene: TRBV24-1
j_gene: TRBJ2-7
CDR3aa: CATSSGGSYEQYF
CDR3nt: TGTGCCACCAGCTCGGGAGGCTCCTACGAGCAGTACTTC

d_gene: TRBD1
abundance: .
v_gene: TRBV5-1
j_gene: TRBJ1-2
CDR3aa: CASSLWGTGEHYGYTF
CDR3nt: TGCGCCAGCAGCTTGTGGGGGACAGGGGAGCACTATGGCTACACCTTC

d_gene: .
abundance: .
v_gene: TRBV29-1
j_gene: TRBJ1-2
CDR3aa: CSVELGGALYGYTF
CDR3nt: TGCAGCGTTGAATTAGGGGGGGCCCTTTATGGCTACACCTTC

d_gene: TRBD1
abundance: .
v_gene: TRBV19
j_gene: TRBJ2-7
CDR3aa: CASSPRTGATSYEQYF
CDR3nt: TGTGCCAGTAGTCCCCGGACAGGGGCGACCTCCTACGAGCAGTACTTC

d_gene: TRBD2
abundance: .
v_gene: TRBV24-1
j_gene: TRBJ2-1
CDR3aa: CATSDSGGSYNEQFF
CDR3nt: TGTGCCACCAGTGATTCGGGGGGCTCCTACAATGAGCAGTTCTTC

d_gene: .
abundance: .
v_gene: TRBV5-1
j_gene: TRBJ1-2
CDR3aa: CASSPSGGFANYGYTF
CDR3nt: TGCGCCAGCAGCCCGTCCGGGGGTTTTGCCAACTATGGCTACACCTTC

d_gene: .
abundance: few
v_gene: TRBV10-3
j_gene: TRBJ1-4
CDR3aa: CAISDGFNEKLFF
CDR3nt: TGTGCCATCAGTGATGGCTTTAATGAAAAACTGTTTTTT

d_gene: TRBD2
abundance: .
v_gene: TRBV18
j_gene: TRBJ2-7
CDR3aa: CASSPPGLAGPEQYF
CDR3nt: TGTGCCAGCTCACCACCGGGACTAGCGGGACCCGAGCAGTACTTC

d_gene: TRBD2
abundance: .
v_gene: TRBV7-8
j_gene: TRBJ2-3
CDR3aa: CASTGGEGGTDTQYF
CDR3nt: TGTGCCAGCACCGGGGGGGAGGGGGGCACAGATACGCAGTATTTT

d_gene: TRBD1
abundance: .
v_gene: TRBV30
j_gene: TRBJ1-5
CDR3aa: CAWSKTSGQGNQPQHF
CDR3nt: TGTGCCTGGAGTAAGACATCGGGACAGGGGAATCAGCCCCAGCATTTT

d_gene: .
abundance: .
v_gene: TRBV7-2
j_gene: TRBJ1-2
CDR3aa: CASSPRVGNAINYGYTF
CDR3nt: TGTGCCAGCAGCCCCCGCGTCGGGAACGCGATTAACTATGGCTACACCTTC

d_gene: .
abundance: .
v_gene: TRBV6-5
j_gene: TRBJ1-5
CDR3aa: CASRGQGNQPQHF
CDR3nt: TGTGCCAGCAGGGGGCAGGGCAATCAGCCCCAGCATTTT

d_gene: .
abundance: .
v_gene: TRBV7-2
j_gene: TRBJ1-5
CDR3aa: CASSPWEYGNQPQHF
CDR3nt: TGTGCCAGCAGCCCATGGGAGTATGGCAATCAGCCCCAGCATTTT

d_gene: .
abundance: .
v_gene: TRBV10-3
j_gene: TRBJ2-3
CDR3aa: CAISEGPAEGTQYF
CDR3nt: TGTGCCATCAGTGAGGGGCCGGCTGAGGGTACGCAGTATTTT

d_gene: TRBD2
abundance: .
v_gene: TRBV5-4
j_gene: TRBJ2-1
CDR3aa: CASSLGAGGGNEQFF
CDR3nt: TGTGCCAGCAGCTTGGGGGCGGGAGGAGGCAATGAGCAGTTCTTC

d_gene: .
abundance: .
v_gene: TRBV7-2
j_gene: TRBJ1-4
CDR3aa: CASSLAPVGAQRGNEKLFF
CDR3nt: TGTGCCAGCAGCTTAGCACCGGTGGGGGCGCAAAGGGGTAATGAAAAACTGTTTTTT

d_gene: .
abundance: .
v_gene: TRBV3-1/TRBV3-2
j_gene: TRBJ1-1
CDR3aa: CASSHGEGVGAFF
CDR3nt: TGTGCCAGCAGCCACGGGGAGGGGGTCGGAGCTTTCTTT

d_gene: .
abundance: .
v_gene: TRBV18
j_gene: TRBJ2-1
CDR3aa: CASSPRLSSYNEQFF
CDR3nt: TGTGCCAGCTCACCAAGACTGAGCTCCTACAATGAGCAGTTCTTC

d_gene: TRBD2
abundance: .
v_gene: TRBV29-1
j_gene: TRBJ2-1
CDR3aa: CSVDLAGARNEQFF
CDR3nt: TGCAGCGTTGACCTAGCGGGAGCTCGCAATGAGCAGTTCTTC